Each of the 17 T cell receptor beta chains below was sequenced from the same sample in a study of shared clonotypes between healthy human individuals. The naive CD8 fraction comprised CD45RO-negative cells positively selected for CCR7 and excluded terminally differentiated effector memory CD45RA+ cells. Sequencing used immunoSEQ multiplex PCR; TCRdb keeps in-frame clones, though not all of them. The sample gives 800,000 to 950,000 clones, about 96% of which show up once; less than 0.25% is in the top ten. Material for sequencing was naive CD8+ T cells sorted from blood. The receptors here all came from a young man in good health.

The chain combines TRBV9 with TRBJ2-1; 7 positions match TRBD1. Germline loops: CDR1 SGDLS, CDR2 YYNGEE. The CDR3 is 16 residues long. The V segment lost 3 bases and the J segment 6 bases; nucleotides outside the gene matches: 12. CDR3 sequence reads: CASSAKRTGGSNEQFF. CDR3 nucleotides: TGTGCCAGCAGCGCGAAGCGGACAGGCGGATCCAATGAGCAGTTCTTC.

The rearrangement joins TRBV2 to TRBJ2-7; D is possibly TRBD1 or TRBD2 (6 bases each). V was trimmed by 6 bases and J by 5 bases, leaving 17 bases between them. The CDR3 consists of 14 residues. Germline V CDR1 and CDR2: SNHLY, FYNNEI. The CDR3 sequence is CASRGEGGRHEQYF. DNA for the CDR3: TGTGCCAGCAGGGGTGAGGGGGGTCGACACGAGCAGTACTTC.

J is TRBJ2-1 and V is TRBV28, with 7 bases matching TRBD2. Trimming cost V 4 bases and J 3 bases; bases outside gene matches: 3. The CDR3 has 14 amino acids. Germline-derived CDR1 and CDR2 are MDHEN and SYDVKM. CDR3 in amino acids: CASSSSGDYNEQFF. CDR3 DNA: TGTGCCAGCAGTTCCAGCGGGGACTACAATGAGCAGTTCTTC.

With respect to this clone: The identical CDR3 is also encoded by other nucleotide sequences in the sample. The chain couples TRBV27 to TRBJ1-1; the match to TRBD1 covers 11 bases. CDR1 and CDR2 (germline): MNHEY, SMNVEV (reference sequence). Losses at the gene ends were 6 bases for V and 4 bases for J; bases not matched to a gene: 4. The CDR3 length is 14 residues. The CDR3 sequence: CASSSGTGGTEAFF. CDR3 bases: TGTGCCAGCAGCTCCGGGACAGGGGGCACTGAAGCTTTCTTT.

This chain joins TRBV29-1 and TRBJ2-6; 11 nucleotides line up with TRBD1. The J segment lost 6 bases and the V segment lost 3 bases, leaving 1 base of the junction unmatched. CDR3 length: 14 residues. Germline CDR1 SQVTM, CDR2 ANQGSEA. The CDR3 here is CSVEDRGQANVLTF. The CDR3 nucleotides read TGCAGCGTTGAGGACAGGGGGCAGGCCAACGTCCTGACTTTC.

CDR3 nucleotide sequence: TGTGCCAGCAGCTTAGATCCCCCCGGGACCGGGGAGCTGTTTTTT. It is translated as CASSLDPPGTGELFF. This rearrangement joins TRBV11-2 to TRBJ2-2; D not certain. The germline V and J ends were trimmed by 0 bases and 5 bases, with 10 bases remaining between them. Germline lookup yields CDR1 SGHAT and CDR2 FQNNGV. CDR3 length: 15 residues.

The V gene is TRBV18, the J gene TRBJ2-7; 7 nucleotides line up with TRBD1. CDR1 KGHSH and CDR2 LQKENI come from the germline V gene. V lost 0 bases to trimming and J lost 3 bases; unmatched junction nucleotides: 5. This CDR3 is 15 amino acids long. CDR3 nucleotides: TGTGCCAGCTCACCACCGAGACAGGGACACTACGAGCAGTACTTC. It translates to CASSPPRQGHYEQYF. Full variable domain (remainder filled in from reference TRBV18 and TRBJ2-7): NAGVMQNPRHLVRRRGQEARLRCSPMKGHSHVYWYRQLPEEGLKFMVYLQKENIIDESGMPKERFSAEFPKEGPSILRIQQVVRGDSAAYFCASSPPRQGHYEQYFGPGTRLTVT.

The rearrangement uses TRBV11-2 and TRBJ2-1; 7 nucleotides align to TRBD2. The CDR3 has 14 residues. The germline V gene has CDR1 SGHAT and CDR2 FQNNGV. J was trimmed by 4 bases and V by 3 bases; bases with no gene match: 3. CDR3 sequence reads: CASSFSGYYNEQFF. The CDR3 region has the DNA TGTGCCAGCAGCTTTAGCGGGTATTACAATGAGCAGTTCTTC.

In this sample, this clone turned up once. CDR3 sequence reads: CASSALKNSNQPQHF. The CDR3 DNA reads as TGTGCCAGCAGTGCCCTCAAAAATAGCAATCAGCCCCAGCATTTT. The rearrangement links TRBV6-1 to TRBJ1-5, with D unclear. V was trimmed by 4 bases and J by 0 bases, leaving 10 bases between them. The CDR3 has 15 amino acids. The germline CDR1 and CDR2 sequences are MNHNS and SASEGT.

The gene calls are TRBV6-5 and TRBJ2-7; D not resolved. The CDR3 loop spans 13 amino acids. The germline V gene has CDR1 MNHEY and CDR2 SVGAGI. V gave up 10 bases and J gave up 2 bases, with 15 bases separating them. CDR3 loop: CATSIGLAYEQYF. DNA for the CDR3: TGTGCCACCTCGATAGGGCTGGCCTACGAGCAGTACTTC.

The chain employs TRBV28 and TRBJ2-1, with 10 bases that match TRBD2. The germline V gene encodes CDR1 MDHEN and CDR2 SYDVKM. CDR3 length equals 16 residues. V lost 4 bases, J lost 2 bases, and 5 bases stayed unmatched. CDR3 protein: CASSSWTSGAYNEQFF. CDR3 sequence (DNA): TGTGCCAGCAGTTCTTGGACTAGCGGAGCCTACAATGAGCAGTTCTTC.

This clone occurred a few times. The rearrangement links TRBV9 to TRBJ2-1; D uncertain. This CDR3 spans 15 amino acids. CDR1 is SGDLS and CDR2 is YYNGEE in the germline V gene. V lost 4 bases and J lost 2, with 13 bases in between. This CDR3 reads CASSPYREAYNEQFF. CDR3 DNA sequence: TGTGCCAGCAGCCCCTACCGAGAGGCCTACAATGAGCAGTTCTTC. Full variable domain (outside the CDR3, taken from reference TRBV9 and TRBJ2-1): DSGVTQTPKHLITATGQRVTLRCSPRSGDLSVYWYQQSLDQGLQFLIQYYNGEERAKGNILERFSAQQFPDLHSELNLSSLELGDSALYFCASSPYREAYNEQFFGPGTRLTVL.

The chain recombines TRBV7-8 with TRBJ1-2, with unresolved D. The germline gives CDR1 SGHVS, CDR2 FQNEAQ. The CDR3 has 11 amino acids. V lost 1 base and J 14 bases, leaving 11 bases between the germline ends. CDR3 protein: CASSLDGGVTF. In nucleotides, the CDR3 is TGTGCCAGCAGCTTAGACGGCGGTGTAACCTTC.

V and J are TRBV29-1 and TRBJ2-7, with 9 bases lining up with TRBD1. V shed 7 bases and J 6 bases; nucleotides not matched to a gene: 16. This CDR3 region has 15 residues. Germline-derived CDR1 and CDR2 are SQVTM and ANQGSEA. CDR3 sequence: CSAQAWGQGLGEQYF. Written as DNA, the CDR3 is TGCAGCGCCCAGGCATGGGGACAGGGCTTGGGCGAGCAGTACTTC.

The chain has TRBV4-1 and TRBJ2-7; either TRBD1 or TRBD2 may fit D (5 bases each). CDR3 length equals 15 residues. Between the trimmed V and J ends, which lost 6 bases and 4 bases, there was a span of 19 bases. The germline CDR1 and CDR2 sequences are MGHRA and YSYEKL. For the CDR3, the DNA is TGCGCCAGCAGTACGGGACCCCCCGGGGCTTACGAGCAGTACTTC. This sequence encodes CASSTGPPGAYEQYF.

This rearrangement joins TRBV4-3 to TRBJ2-5; 11 bases are shared with TRBD1. CDR3 length equals 15 residues. The germline CDR1 and CDR2 sequences are LGHNA and YSLEER. The ends lost 3 bases at V and 6 bases at J; junction bases unmatched: 6. The CDR3 DNA follows: TGCGCCAGCAGCCAGGGGACAGGGGGGACAAAGACCCAGTACTTC. Encoded protein: CASSQGTGGTKTQYF.

The rearrangement uses TRBV4-2 and TRBJ2-1; TRBD2 agrees at 9 bases. J lost 5 bases, V lost 4 bases, and 9 bases had no gene match. The CDR3 has 16 residues. Per the germline V gene, CDR1 is LGHNA and CDR2 is YNFKEQ. CDR3 DNA: TGTGCCAGCAGCCCCGCCCTAGCGGGATCTAACAATGAGCAGTTCTTC. Translating it yields CASSPALAGSNNEQFF.